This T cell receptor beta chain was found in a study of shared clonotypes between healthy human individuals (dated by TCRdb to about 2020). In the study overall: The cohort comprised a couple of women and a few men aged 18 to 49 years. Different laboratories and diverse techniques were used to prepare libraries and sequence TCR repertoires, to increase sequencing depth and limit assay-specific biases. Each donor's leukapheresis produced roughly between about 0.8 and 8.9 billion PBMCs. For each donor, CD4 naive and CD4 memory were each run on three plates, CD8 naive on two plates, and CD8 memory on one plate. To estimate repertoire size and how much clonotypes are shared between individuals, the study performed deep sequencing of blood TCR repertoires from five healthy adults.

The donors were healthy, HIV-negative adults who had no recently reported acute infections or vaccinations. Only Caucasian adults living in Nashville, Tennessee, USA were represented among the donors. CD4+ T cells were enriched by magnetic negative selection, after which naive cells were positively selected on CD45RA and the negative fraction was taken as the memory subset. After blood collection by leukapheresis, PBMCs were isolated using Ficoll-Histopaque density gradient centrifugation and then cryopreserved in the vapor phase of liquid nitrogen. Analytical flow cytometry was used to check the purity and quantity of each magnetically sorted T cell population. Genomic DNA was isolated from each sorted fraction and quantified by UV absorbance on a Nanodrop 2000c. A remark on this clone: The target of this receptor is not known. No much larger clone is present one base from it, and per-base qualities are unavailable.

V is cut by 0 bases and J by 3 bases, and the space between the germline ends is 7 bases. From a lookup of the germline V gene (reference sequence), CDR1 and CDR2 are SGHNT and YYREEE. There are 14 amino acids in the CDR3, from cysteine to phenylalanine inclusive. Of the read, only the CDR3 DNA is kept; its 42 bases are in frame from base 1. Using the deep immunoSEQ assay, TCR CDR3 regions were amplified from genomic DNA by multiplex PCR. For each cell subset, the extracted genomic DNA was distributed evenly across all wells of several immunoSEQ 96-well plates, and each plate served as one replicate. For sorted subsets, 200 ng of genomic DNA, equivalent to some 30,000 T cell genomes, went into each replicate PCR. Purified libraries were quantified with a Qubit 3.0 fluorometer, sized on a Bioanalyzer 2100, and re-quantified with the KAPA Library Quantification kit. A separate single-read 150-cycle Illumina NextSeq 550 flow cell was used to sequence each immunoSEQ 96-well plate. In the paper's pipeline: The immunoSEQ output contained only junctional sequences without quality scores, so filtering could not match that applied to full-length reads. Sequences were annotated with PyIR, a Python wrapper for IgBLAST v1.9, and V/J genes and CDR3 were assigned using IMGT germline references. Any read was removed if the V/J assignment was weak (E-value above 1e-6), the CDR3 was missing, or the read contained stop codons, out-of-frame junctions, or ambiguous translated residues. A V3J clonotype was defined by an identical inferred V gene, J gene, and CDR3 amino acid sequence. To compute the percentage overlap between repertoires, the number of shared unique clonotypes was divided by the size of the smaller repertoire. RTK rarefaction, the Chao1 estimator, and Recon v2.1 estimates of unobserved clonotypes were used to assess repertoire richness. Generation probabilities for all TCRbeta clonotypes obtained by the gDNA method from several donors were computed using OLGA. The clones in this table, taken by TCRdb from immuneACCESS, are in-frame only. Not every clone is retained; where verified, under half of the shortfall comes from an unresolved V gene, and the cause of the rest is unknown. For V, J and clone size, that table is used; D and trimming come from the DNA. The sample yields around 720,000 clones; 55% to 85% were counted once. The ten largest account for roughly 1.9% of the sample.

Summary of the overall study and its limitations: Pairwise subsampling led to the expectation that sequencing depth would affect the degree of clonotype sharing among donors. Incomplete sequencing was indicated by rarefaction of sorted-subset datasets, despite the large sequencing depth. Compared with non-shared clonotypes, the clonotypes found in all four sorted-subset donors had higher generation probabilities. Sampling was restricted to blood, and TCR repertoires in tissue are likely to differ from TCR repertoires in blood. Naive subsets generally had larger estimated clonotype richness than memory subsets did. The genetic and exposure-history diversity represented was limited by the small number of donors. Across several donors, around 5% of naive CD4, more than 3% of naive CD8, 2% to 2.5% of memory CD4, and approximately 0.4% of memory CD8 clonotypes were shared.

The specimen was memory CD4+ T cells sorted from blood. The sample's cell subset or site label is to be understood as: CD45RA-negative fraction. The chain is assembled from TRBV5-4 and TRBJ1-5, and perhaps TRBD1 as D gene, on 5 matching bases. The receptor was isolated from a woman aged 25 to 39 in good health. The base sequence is TGTGCCAGCAGCTTGGGGGGGACCAATCAGCCCCAGCATTTT. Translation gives CASSLGGTNQPQHF.